Presented here are 31 T cell receptor beta chains from one specimen sequenced in a study of identical twins. Each CDR3 protein gets one entry after TCRdb re-called the 5' RACE reads with MiXCR. This table holds under 500,000 distinct CDR3 sequences, more than 13% found once. In addition, the sample was reused for a study of yellow fever vaccine responses in identical twins.

The sequencing input was CD4+ T cells sorted from blood. The source of these receptors is a woman between 18 and 30 years old in good health.

The table lists this clonotype with a few counts. CDR3 bases: TGTGCCATACAGCGGGACTCCTACAATGAGCAGTTCTTC. Protein sequence: CAIQRDSYNEQFF. The chain joins TRBV25-1 to TRBJ2-1; 7 nucleotides align to TRBD2. CDR3 length: 13 residues. Germline assignment: CDR1 MGHDK and CDR2 SYGVNS. The J segment lost 0 bases and the V segment lost 10 bases, leaving 3 bases of the junction unmatched.

The CDR3 here is CASSRDDSSYNEQFF. The CDR3 DNA is TGTGCCAGCAGCAGAGACGACAGCTCCTACAATGAGCAGTTCTTC. The V gene is TRBV7-2, the J gene TRBJ2-1; TRBD1 is a possible D gene (5 bases). CDR1 and CDR2 from the germline V gene are SGHTA and FQGNSA. Deletions cut 5 bases from V and 0 bases from J, with 11 bases between. The CDR3 is made up of 15 amino acids. Complete variable domain (other parts from reference TRBV7-2 and TRBJ2-1): GAGVSQSPSNKVTEKGKDVELRCDPISGHTALYWYRQSLGQGLEFLIYFQGNSAPDKSGLPSDRFSAERTGGSVSTLTIQRTQQEDSAVYLCASSRDDSSYNEQFFGPGTRLTVL.

There are many counts of this clonotype. This chain connects TRBV20-1 to TRBJ2-3; D is ambiguous. CDR1 and CDR2 from the germline V gene are DFQATT and SNEGSKA (reference sequence). V was shortened by 0 bases and J by 0 bases, with 10 bases between the two germline ends. The CDR3 runs 15 residues. DNA of the CDR3: TGCAGTGCTAGAGATGTTGGGCGGAGCACAGATACGCAGTATTTT. Its protein product is CSARDVGRSTDTQYF.

V is TRBV5-1 and J is TRBJ2-5, with TRBD1 matching over 7 bases. Germline CDR1 is SGHRS and CDR2 is YFSETQ. The junction had 4 bases not matched to a gene; V was cut back by 2 bases and J by 0 bases. The CDR3 length is 15 residues. CDR3 in amino acids: CASSLATGNQETQYF. CDR3 coding DNA: TGCGCCAGCAGCTTAGCGACAGGGAACCAAGAGACCCAGTACTTC.

This clonotype was found a few times. The rearrangement joins TRBV20-1 to TRBJ2-3, with 9 positions matching TRBD2. Per the germline V gene, CDR1 is DFQATT and CDR2 is SNEGSKA (reference sequence). V was clipped by 5 bases and J by 6 bases; unmatched bases: 12. The CDR3 has 15 amino acids. In nucleotides, the CDR3 is TGCAGTGCTGCAGGAGAACTTAGCGGGAGTGATACGCAGTATTTT. Protein product: CSAAGELSGSDTQYF.

Many counts were recorded for this clonotype. The chain recombines TRBV5-1 with TRBJ2-7; the D gene is possibly TRBD1 (6 bases). Germline loops: CDR1 SGHRS, CDR2 YFSETQ. V shed 2 bases and J shed 2 bases, with 8 bases lying between them. The CDR3 is made up of 13 amino acids. CDR3 amino acids: CASSLWTAYEQYF. The CDR3 nucleotides are TGCGCCAGCAGCTTATGGACAGCCTACGAGCAGTACTTC.

The chain recombines TRBV21-1 with TRBJ2-3. TRBV21-1 constitutes a pseudogene. The CDR3 sequence is 15 residues long. This CDR3 reads CASSKADRSTDTQYF. For the CDR3, the DNA is TGTGCCAGCAGCAAAGCGGACCGGAGCACAGATACGCAGTATTTT.

This clonotype was picked up many times. The chain couples TRBV5-1 to TRBJ2-1; perhaps TRBD2 as D (6 bases). The germline CDR1 and CDR2 sequences are SGHRS and YFSETQ. The CDR3 consists of 14 residues. V was trimmed by 0 bases and J by 9 bases, leaving 13 bases between them. The CDR3, as DNA: TGCGCCAGCAGCTTGGGTGGAGGGCCTAGTGAGCAGTTCTTC. Encoded protein: CASSLGGGPSEQFF.

V and J are TRBV7-2 and TRBJ2-2, with TRBD2 as a possible D gene (5 bases). Germline CDR1 reads SGHTA; CDR2 reads FQGNSA. The CDR3 sequence is 14 residues long. Trimming left V 4 bases short and J 5 bases short, with 11 bases between. The CDR3 DNA follows: TGTGCCAGCAGCTGGAGCGGCGAGACCGGGGAGCTGTTTTTT. Its translation is CASSWSGETGELFF.

The rearrangement links TRBV19 to TRBJ1-2; D is unclear. This CDR3 spans 11 amino acids. CDR1 is LNHDA, CDR2 SQIVND, per germline (reference sequence). V lost 7 bases and J 10 bases, leaving 13 bases between the germline ends. This CDR3 is CASKGSISYTF. The CDR3 coding sequence is TGTGCCAGTAAAGGTAGTATCTCCTACACCTTC.

This clonotype was picked up a small number of times. This chain links TRBV5-6 with TRBJ2-7, with 8 bases matching TRBD1. The trim removed 4 bases at V and 5 bases at J, leaving 5 bases unmatched. The CDR3 has 13 amino acids. Germline CDR1 is SGHDT and CDR2 is YYEEEE. The CDR3 DNA follows: TGTGCCAGCAGCCGACAGGGGAACCACGAGCAGTACTTC. Encoded protein: CASSRQGNHEQYF.

This clonotype was found a few times. This chain connects TRBV9 to TRBJ1-4, with TRBD1 matching 9 bases. The CDR3 runs 17 residues. The germline V gene encodes CDR1 SGDLS and CDR2 YYNGEE. V shed 4 bases, J shed 7 bases, and the junction held 14 bases outside the gene matches. The CDR3 sequence: CASSRRGTGGQVEKLFF. CDR3 nucleotides: TGTGCCAGCAGCCGGAGGGGAACAGGGGGCCAGGTTGAAAAACTGTTTTTT. Variable domain in full (rest from reference TRBV9 and TRBJ1-4): DSGVTQTPKHLITATGQRVTLRCSPRSGDLSVYWYQQSLDQGLQFLIQYYNGEERAKGNILERFSAQQFPDLHSELNLSSLELGDSALYFCASSRRGTGGQVEKLFFGSGTQLSVL.

V is TRBV19 and J is TRBJ2-1; 9 bases line up with TRBD2. The CDR3 runs 14 residues. V lost 4 bases to trimming and J lost 6 bases; unmatched junction nucleotides: 4. Germline CDR1 and CDR2: LNHDA and SQIVND (reference sequence). The CDR3: CASSSGRASNEQFF. The CDR3 DNA reads as TGTGCCAGTAGTAGCGGGAGGGCCTCCAATGAGCAGTTCTTC.

The rearrangement links TRBV28 to TRBJ2-2; TRBD2 might be the D (7 bases). The V gene lost 6 bases and the J gene lost 3 bases, with 17 bases spanning the gap. Germline CDR1 and CDR2: MDHEN and SYDVKM. CDR3 length: 16 amino acids. CDR3 DNA sequence: TGTGCCAGCAGCCCCGGGGCGGGGGCTTACACCGGGGAGCTGTTTTTT. It codes for CASSPGAGAYTGELFF.

The table lists this clonotype with many counts. The chain has TRBV12-3 or TRBV12-4 and TRBJ1-5; the match to TRBD1 covers 7 bases. CDR3 length: 14 amino acids. Trimming at V came to 8 bases and at J to 3 bases, leaving 7 bases not matched to a gene. The CDR3 sequence: CASGSGTDNQPQHF. The CDR3 region has the DNA TGTGCCAGCGGATCCGGGACAGACAATCAGCCCCAGCATTTT.

This clonotype showed up many times. The rearrangement joins TRBV12-3 or TRBV12-4 to TRBJ2-7; D gene unclear. V lost 8 bases and J lost 4, with 6 bases in between. The CDR3 has 10 residues. The CDR3 loop is CASGLYEQYF. The CDR3 DNA reads TGTGCCAGCGGTCTTTACGAGCAGTACTTC.

The sample holds a few counts of this clonotype. The chain employs TRBV3-1 and TRBJ1-1; the D gene is possibly TRBD1 (5 bases). The CDR3 extends over 13 amino acids. Germline values: CDR1 LGHDT, CDR2 YNNKEL (reference sequence). V lost 2 bases, J lost 6 bases, and 10 bases lay in between. CDR3 nucleotide sequence: TGTGCCAGCAGCCAACAGGGATGGCCTGAAGCTTTCTTT. Translation gives CASSQQGWPEAFF.

This clonotype has a count of ten or more. Here the CDR3 DNA reads TGCGCCAGCACCGGGACTAGCGGCTCCTACAATGAGCAGTTCTTC. Its translation is CASTGTSGSYNEQFF. This chain uses TRBV10-2 with TRBJ2-1, with 11 bases aligning to TRBD2. The CDR3 has 15 residues. The germline V gene encodes CDR1 WSHSY and CDR2 SAAADI. J was trimmed by 0 bases and V by 7 bases; bases with no gene match: 2.

This chain connects TRBV25-1 to TRBJ2-3, with D hard to call. Trimming took off 2 bases at V and 5 bases at J, with 11 bases between the two ends. The CDR3 is 14 amino acids. Germline values: CDR1 MGHDK, CDR2 SYGVNS. In DNA form, the CDR3 reads TGTGCCAGCAGTGAACTAAGGGTCGGAGATACGCAGTATTTT. Translated: CASSELRVGDTQYF.

This clonotype was found a few times. The chain uses TRBV29-1 and TRBJ2-1; 12 positions agree with TRBD2. V lost 7 bases, J lost 7 bases, and 5 bases stayed unmatched. This CDR3 region has 13 residues. CDR1 and CDR2 from the germline V gene are SQVTM and ANQGSEA. CDR3: CSGGLAGLNEQFF. DNA for the CDR3: TGCAGCGGAGGACTAGCGGGACTTAATGAGCAGTTCTTC.

The table lists this clonotype with a few counts. This chain links TRBV28 with TRBJ2-7, with TRBD2 matching 7 bases. J gave up 3 bases and V 6 bases, and 8 bases lay outside the gene matches. Germline CDR1 reads MDHEN; CDR2 reads SYDVKM. CDR3 length: 14 amino acids. CDR3 protein: CASSLWGGDYEQYF. The CDR3 DNA follows: TGTGCCAGCAGCCTCTGGGGGGGAGACTACGAGCAGTACTTC. The full variable domain, in which reference TRBV28 and TRBJ2-7 provide the parts outside the CDR3, is DVKVTQSSRYLVKRTGEKVFLECVQDMDHENMFWYRQDPGLGLRLIYFSYDVKMKEKGDIPEGYSVSREKKERFSLILESASTNQTSMYLCASSLWGGDYEQYFGPGTRLTVT.

This clonotype showed up just a few times. J is TRBJ2-7 and V is TRBV10-3; TRBD1 is a possible D gene (5 bases). Trimming left V 0 bases short and J 8 bases short, with 11 bases between. CDR1 is ENHRY and CDR2 is SYGVKD in the germline V gene. The CDR3 extends over 13 amino acids. As DNA, the CDR3 is TGTGCCATCAGTGAGTCTTGGGGCTTGAAGCAGTACTTC. Translation gives CAISESWGLKQYF.

This clonotype was detected a few times. This chain joins TRBV3-1 and TRBJ2-3; TRBD2 aligns across 8 bases. Looked up from germline, CDR1 is LGHDT and CDR2 is YNNKEL (reference sequence). The CDR3 is 17 residues long. Trimming took 5 bases from V and 5 from J; bases not matched to a gene: 15. The CDR3 coding sequence is TGTGCCAGCAGCTCCCTACGAGGGACTAGAGTTGAAGATACGCAGTATTTT. Translating it yields CASSSLRGTRVEDTQYF.

The J gene is TRBJ2-1, the V gene TRBV7-3, with TRBD2 as a possible D gene (5 bases). Trimming left V 3 bases short and J 1 base short, with 10 bases between. The length of the CDR3 is 15 residues. CDR1 is SGHTA and CDR2 is FQGTGA in the germline V gene. The CDR3: CASSFEIASYNEQFF. In nucleotides, the CDR3 is TGTGCCAGCAGCTTCGAGATAGCGTCCTACAATGAGCAGTTCTTC.

Ten or more counts support this clonotype. The V call is TRBV2, the J call TRBJ1-3; a possible D gene is TRBD1 (5 bases). Trimming removed 10 bases at V and 4 bases at J, with 14 bases between. Germline V CDR1 and CDR2: SNHLY, FYNNEI. The CDR3 spans 13 residues. The CDR3 region is CATAPGLGNTIYF. CDR3 bases: TGTGCCACCGCCCCAGGGCTGGGAAACACCATATATTTT. The variable domain in full, with the rest retrieved from reference TRBV2 and TRBJ1-3, is EPEVTQTPSHQVTQMGQEVILRCVPISNHLYFYWYRQILGQKVEFLVSFYNNEISEKSEIFDDQFSVERPDGSNFTLKIRSTKLEDSAMYFCATAPGLGNTIYFGEGSWLTVV.

A few counts support this clonotype. Mismatch with germline at one junction end may stem from a read error. The J gene is TRBJ2-3, the V gene TRBV12-3 or TRBV12-4, with D perhaps TRBD2 (7 bases). This CDR3 has 18 amino acids. CDR3 in DNA: TGTACCAGCAGTTTAAAGGGAGGGTCGGGGGGCCACACAGATACGCAGTATTTT. This encodes CTSSLKGGSGGHTDTQYF.

Only a few counts were recorded for this clonotype. This chain uses TRBV27 with TRBJ2-4; 9 bases are a match to TRBD1. CDR1 and CDR2 (germline): MNHEY, SMNVEV (reference sequence). V shed 2 bases, J shed 8 bases, and the junction held 10 bases outside the gene matches. The CDR3 is 16 residues long. CDR3 sequence reads: CASSLLTGTGSHIQYF. The CDR3 region has the DNA TGTGCCAGCAGTTTACTAACCGGGACAGGGTCCCACATTCAGTACTTC.

This clonotype turned up a few times. The chain employs TRBV11-2 and TRBJ2-4; a possible D gene is TRBD2 (6 bases). From germline, CDR1 is SGHAT and CDR2 FQNNGV. V gave up 6 bases and J gave up 8 bases, with 11 bases separating them. CDR3 size: 12 residues. The CDR3 reads CASSLGGDIQYF. The CDR3 bases are TGTGCCAGCAGTTTGGGCGGGGACATTCAGTACTTC.

This chain connects TRBV30 to TRBJ2-2; 10 nucleotides match TRBD2. Germline V gives CDR1 GTSNPN, CDR2 SVGIG (reference sequence). Losses at the gene ends were 5 bases for V and 4 bases for J; bases not matched to a gene: 7. CDR3 size: 15 residues. The CDR3 loop reads CAWQAGTSVTGELFF. CDR3 DNA sequence: TGTGCCTGGCAAGCCGGGACTAGCGTCACCGGGGAGCTGTTTTTT. The whole variable domain, remainder taken from reference TRBV30 and TRBJ2-2, is SQTIHQWPATLVQPVGSPLSLECTVEGTSNPNLYWYRQAAGRGLQLLFYSVGIGQISSEVPQNLSASRPQDRQFILSSKKLLLSDSGFYLCAWQAGTSVTGELFFGEGSRLTVL.

This clonotype showed up just a few times. Written as DNA, the CDR3 is TGTGCCAGCAAGAAGGGACTACCCTCCTACAATGAGCAGTTCTTC. Encoded protein: CASKKGLPSYNEQFF. The J gene is TRBJ2-1, the V gene TRBV7-2; 7 bases agree with TRBD2. V lost 7 bases and J lost 0; bases outside the gene matches: 6. This CDR3 region has 15 residues. Germline V CDR1 and CDR2: SGHTA, FQGNSA.

This clonotype has only a few counts. V gene TRBV29-1 combines with J gene TRBJ2-3; 8 bases are shared with TRBD1. V lost 8 bases and J lost 3; bases outside the gene matches: 4. The CDR3 is 12 residues long. Looked up from germline, CDR1 is SQVTM and CDR2 is ANQGSEA. The DNA for the CDR3 is TGCAGCCTTACAGGGGGAACAGATACGCAGTATTTT. This encodes CSLTGGTDTQYF.